A single sample is the source of the 21 T cell receptor beta chains below, sequenced in a study of CD8+ T cells in alopecia areata. Sequencing relied on a cDNA template that was reverse transcribed from extracted RNA. The data were produced by immunoSEQ multiplex PCR, yet TCRdb's version contains in-frame clones alone and is incomplete. The sample includes about 150,000 clones, under 60% of them seen just once. This specimen was CD8+ T cells sorted from blood, taken at week 0. These receptors came from a human donor with alopecia areata.

This chain uses TRBV6-5 with TRBJ2-5, with D hard to call. V gave up 2 bases and J gave up 2 bases, with 9 bases separating them. The CDR3 spans 14 residues. Germline V gives CDR1 MNHEY, CDR2 SVGAGI. The CDR3 is CASSYLAAQETQYF. The CDR3 DNA reads TGTGCCAGCAGTTACCTTGCAGCACAAGAGACCCAGTACTTC.

The chain joins TRBV30 to TRBJ2-7, with D tentatively TRBD2 (6 bases). The CDR3 loop spans 12 amino acids. V lost 2 bases, J lost 3 bases, and 8 bases lay in between. CDR1 GTSNPN and CDR2 SVGIG come from the germline V gene (reference sequence). The CDR3 DNA is TGTGCCTGGAGTTGGGGGGACTACGAGCAGTACTTC. Amino acid sequence: CAWSWGDYEQYF.

CDR3 in DNA: TGTGCCAGCAGCTTGGGGCCGAATCAAAAACTGTTTTTT. Translating gives CASSLGPNQKLFF. This sequence joins TRBV13 and TRBJ1-4, with D perhaps matching TRBD1 (5 bases). CDR3 length: 13 amino acids. V lost 3 bases to trimming and J lost 9 bases, with 11 bases between them. CDR1 PRHDT and CDR2 FYEKMQ come from the germline V gene (reference sequence).

This clone was seen more than once but under ten times. This rearrangement joins TRBV5-1 to TRBJ2-7; 14 nucleotides align to TRBD2. The germline V gene has CDR1 SGHRS and CDR2 YFSETQ. CDR3 length: 17 amino acids. Unmatched junction bases numbered 11, after V lost 6 bases and J lost 3 bases. The CDR3, as DNA: TGCGCCAGCAATCCGGGACTAGCGGGAGCCGTGGACTACGAGCAGTACTTC. Residues: CASNPGLAGAVDYEQYF.

V usage is TRBV5-6 and J usage is TRBJ2-7; no clear D. The germline V and J ends were trimmed by 1 base and 2 bases, with 10 bases remaining between them. Germline CDR1 and CDR2: SGHDT and YYEEEE. There are 14 residues in the CDR3. CDR3 region: CASSLLGEAYEQYF. In nucleotides, the CDR3 is TGTGCCAGCAGCTTGTTGGGTGAAGCCTACGAGCAGTACTTC.

Concerning this clone: This specimen includes other DNA sequences encoding the same CDR3. The chain joins TRBV14 to TRBJ2-1; D remains ambiguous. The V gene's germline CDR1 is SGHDN and CDR2 FVKESK. V was cut by 1 base and J by 4 bases, with 5 bases left in between. CDR3 size: 13 residues. Here the CDR3 reads CASSQASYNEQFF. DNA of the CDR3: TGTGCCAGCAGCCAAGCCAGTTACAATGAGCAGTTCTTC.

This clone was picked up a small number of times. The chain recombines TRBV4-3 with TRBJ2-1, with 9 bases that match TRBD1. The CDR3 covers 15 residues. Per the germline V gene, CDR1 is LGHNA and CDR2 is YSLEER. V lost 5 bases and J lost 3; bases outside the gene matches: 5. The CDR3 DNA is TGCGCCAGCAGCGAGGGGACAGGGAACTACAATGAGCAGTTCTTC. Amino acid sequence: CASSEGTGNYNEQFF.

This clone was seen more than once but under ten times. This chain connects TRBV7-2 to TRBJ1-5; D uncertain. This CDR3 comprises 13 residues. The germline V gene encodes CDR1 SGHTA and CDR2 FQGNSA. The V and J ends lost 5 bases and 0 bases respectively, with 5 bases between them. CDR3 in DNA: TGTGCCAGCAGCAAGTATAGCAATCAGCCCCAGCATTTT. Protein product: CASSKYSNQPQHF.

The chain combines TRBV7-2 with TRBJ1-2; 7 nucleotides align to TRBD1. The CDR3 is made up of 15 amino acids. Germline assignment: CDR1 SGHTA and CDR2 FQGNSA. Trimming at V came to 5 bases and at J to 4 bases, leaving 10 bases not matched to a gene. As DNA, the CDR3 is TGTGCCAGCAGCCCCGCTGTGGACAGGACCTATGGCTACACCTTC. Protein: CASSPAVDRTYGYTF.

The V gene is TRBV19, the J gene TRBJ1-2; 8 bases map to TRBD1. The CDR3 is made up of 15 amino acids. From germline, CDR1 is LNHDA and CDR2 SQIVND (reference sequence). The ends lost 9 bases at V and 0 bases at J; junction bases unmatched: 9. The DNA of the CDR3 is TGTGCCAGCGAACTCCACAGGGGGGCTAACTATGGCTACACCTTC. It specifies CASELHRGANYGYTF.

The chain joins TRBV30 to TRBJ1-1; D is undetermined. Per germline, CDR1 GTSNPN and CDR2 SVGIG (reference sequence). V was pared by 4 bases and J by 2 bases, with 5 bases between. The CDR3 is made up of 11 amino acids. The chain's CDR3 is CAWNLNTEAFF. Here the CDR3 DNA reads TGTGCCTGGAATCTCAACACTGAAGCTTTCTTT.

The sample holds a few counts of this clone. The CDR3 reads CAWSSGVALQPQHF. The CDR3 nucleotides read TGTGCCTGGAGTTCAGGGGTAGCATTGCAGCCCCAGCATTTT. The V and J genes are TRBV30 and TRBJ1-5; TRBD1 might be the D (6 bases). The CDR3 totals 14 residues. Germline V gene sequence: CDR1 GTSNPN, CDR2 SVGIG (reference sequence). V was cut by 2 bases and J by 7 bases, with 15 bases left in between.

The chain joins TRBV13 to TRBJ1-1; the match to TRBD1 covers 7 bases. CDR1 is PRHDT and CDR2 is FYEKMQ in the germline V gene (reference sequence). The V segment lost 0 bases and the J segment 4 bases; nucleotides outside the gene matches: 2. The CDR3 has 14 amino acids. The CDR3 protein is CASSLGTGATEAFF. The CDR3 DNA sequence: TGTGCCAGCAGCTTAGGCACAGGGGCCACTGAAGCTTTCTTT.

The sample holds a few counts of this clone. V and J are TRBV10-3 and TRBJ1-2, with no clear D. The germline V and J ends were trimmed by 3 bases and 0 bases, with 17 bases remaining between them. Germline V CDR1 and CDR2: ENHRY, SYGVKD. There are 17 residues in the CDR3. The CDR3 nucleotides are TGTGCCATCAGTGATGATCCGCAAAACATAGCTAACTATGGCTACACCTTC. The encoded protein is CAISDDPQNIANYGYTF.

This clone has a single count. The genes are TRBV27 and TRBJ2-7; a possible D gene is TRBD2 (5 bases). The germline V and J ends were trimmed by 3 bases and 3 bases, with 12 bases remaining between them. The V gene's germline CDR1 is MNHEY and CDR2 SMNVEV (reference sequence). The CDR3 consists of 14 residues. The CDR3 sequence is CASSFGLSGYEQYF. The CDR3 DNA reads as TGTGCCAGCAGTTTTGGACTTTCAGGCTACGAGCAGTACTTC.

The sample holds a few counts of this clone. The chain combines TRBV30 with TRBJ2-3; the match to TRBD2 covers 8 bases. The V gene's germline CDR1 is GTSNPN and CDR2 SVGIG (reference sequence). There are 13 residues in the CDR3. Trimming at V came to 3 bases and at J to 6 bases, leaving 5 bases not matched to a gene. CDR3 DNA: TGTGCCTGGAGCGGGGGGGCATATGATACGCAGTATTTT. Translated, it gives CAWSGGAYDTQYF. Drawing the rest from reference TRBV30 and TRBJ2-3, the complete variable domain is SQTIHQWPATLVQPVGSPLSLECTVEGTSNPNLYWYRQAAGRGLQLLFYSVGIGQISSEVPQNLSASRPQDRQFILSSKKLLLSDSGFYLCAWSGGAYDTQYFGPGTRLTVL.

This clone was counted only a few times. V usage is TRBV10-3 and J usage is TRBJ1-5, with D unclear. The length of the CDR3 is 13 residues. Germline V lookup: CDR1 ENHRY, CDR2 SYGVKD. V was cut by 0 bases and J by 5 bases, with 5 bases left in between. Here the CDR3 reads CAISESNDQPQHF. In nucleotides, the CDR3 is TGTGCCATCAGTGAGTCGAATGATCAGCCCCAGCATTTT.

This sequence joins TRBV28 and TRBJ2-7, with D possibly TRBD2 on 6 matching bases. The CDR3 has 15 amino acids. The germline gives CDR1 MDHEN, CDR2 SYDVKM. The V gene lost 2 bases and the J gene lost 2 bases, with 13 bases spanning the gap. CDR3 protein: CASSLVEEGTYEQYF. The CDR3 DNA sequence: TGTGCCAGCAGTTTAGTGGAGGAGGGGACCTACGAGCAGTACTTC.

This clone has just a few counts. At the DNA level, this CDR3 is encoded by other sequences in the same sample as well. CDR3 DNA sequence: TGTGCCTGGAGTACGGGCATGAACACTGAAGCTTTCTTT. This codes for CAWSTGMNTEAFF. The rearrangement joins TRBV30 to TRBJ1-1; D not certain. The V end lost 2 bases, the J end lost 0 bases, and 7 bases lay between the germline ends. The CDR3 covers 13 residues. CDR1 is GTSNPN and CDR2 is SVGIG in the germline V gene (reference sequence). Full variable domain (outside the CDR3, taken from reference TRBV30 and TRBJ1-1): SQTIHQWPATLVQPVGSPLSLECTVEGTSNPNLYWYRQAAGRGLQLLFYSVGIGQISSEVPQNLSASRPQDRQFILSSKKLLLSDSGFYLCAWSTGMNTEAFFGQGTRLTVV.

As regards this clone: This sample also contains other DNA sequences that code for the same CDR3. V usage is TRBV5-1 and J usage is TRBJ2-7; D tentatively reads TRBD1 or TRBD2 (5 bases each). V lost 1 base and J lost 6, with 8 bases in between. The length of the CDR3 is 12 residues. CDR1 and CDR2 from the germline V gene are SGHRS and YFSETQ. CDR3 amino acids: CASSLSGTEQYF. The CDR3 DNA sequence: TGCGCCAGCAGCTTGTCGGGGACCGAGCAGTACTTC.

This clone has a handful of counts. Germline and junction disagree at one end, which may indicate a read error. The V gene is TRBV25-1, the J gene TRBJ2-1; TRBD2 might be the D (5 bases). This CDR3 is 13 amino acids long. CDR1 and CDR2 (germline): MGHDK, SYGVNS. CDR3 DNA sequence: TGTGCCAGCAGTGATCCCCGACTTGGGAACGGGGTCTTC. Translated, it gives CASSDPRLGNGVF.